A single sample gave rise to the 26 T cell receptor beta chains below, sequenced in a study of somatic mutations in cytotoxic T cells in rheumatoid arthritis. Repertoires were generated with immunoSEQ multiplex PCR, while TCRdb's copy carries only in-frame clones and drops some. This sample has under 20,000 clones, with around three quarters found just once. Sequenced: CD8+ T cells sorted from blood. The receptor set was obtained from an adult with rheumatoid arthritis.

This chain links TRBV7-2 with TRBJ1-5; D remains unclear. V was trimmed by 2 bases and J by 7 bases, leaving 9 bases between them. Per germline, CDR1 SGHTA and CDR2 FQGNSA. The CDR3 runs to 13 residues. CDR3 bases: TGTGCCAGCAGCTTAACCCGATTCCAGCCCCAGCATTTT. Amino acids: CASSLTRFQPQHF.

The rearrangement links TRBV7-9 to TRBJ1-2, with D tentatively TRBD1 (5 bases). The CDR3 has 14 residues. V was pared by 7 bases and J by 3 bases, with 15 bases between. Per the germline V gene, CDR1 is SEHNR and CDR2 is FQNEAQ (reference sequence). The CDR3 nucleotides read TGTGCCAGCAATCAGGGAGGGCCCTACTATGGCTACACCTTC. Amino acid sequence: CASNQGGPYYGYTF.

V and J are TRBV11-2 and TRBJ2-5; D not resolved. This CDR3 spans 15 amino acids. V was trimmed by 5 bases and J by 4 bases, leaving 17 bases between them. CDR1 is SGHAT and CDR2 is FQNNGV in the germline V gene. CDR3: CASSPDLSLGETQYF. CDR3 nucleotides: TGTGCCAGCAGCCCGGACCTCTCGCTGGGAGAGACCCAGTACTTC.

This clone has more than one count but fewer than ten. This chain links TRBV5-1 with TRBJ2-7; no clear D gene. The germline gives CDR1 SGHRS, CDR2 YFSETQ. V gave up 2 bases and J gave up 3 bases, with 6 bases separating them. This CDR3 contains 12 residues. The CDR3 sequence is CASSLNSYEQYF. CDR3 sequence (DNA): TGCGCCAGCAGCTTAAACAGCTACGAGCAGTACTTC.

The chain employs TRBV2 and TRBJ2-5; the D gene is possibly TRBD1 (5 bases). The CDR3 contains 11 residues. The germline gives CDR1 SNHLY, CDR2 FYNNEI. The V end lost 6 bases, the J end lost 9 bases, and 11 bases lay between the germline ends. CDR3 sequence: CASRSPRAQYF. The CDR3, as DNA: TGTGCCAGCAGATCCCCCAGGGCCCAGTACTTC.

J is TRBJ2-7 and V is TRBV27, with 10 bases lining up with TRBD2. The CDR3 totals 14 residues. Unmatched junction bases numbered 5, after V lost 3 bases and J lost 6 bases. Germline CDR1 reads MNHEY; CDR2 reads SMNVEV (reference sequence). CDR3 DNA sequence: TGTGCCAGCAGTTTCCAGCGGGGGGGCCTCGAGCAGTACTTC. Amino acids: CASSFQRGGLEQYF.

The chain is built from TRBV27 and TRBJ2-1, with 7 bases matching TRBD2. CDR3 length: 13 residues. Germline V gives CDR1 MNHEY, CDR2 SMNVEV (reference sequence). J was trimmed by 5 bases and V by 8 bases; bases with no gene match: 6. CDR3 loop: CASQWDYNNEQFF. The CDR3 coding sequence is TGTGCCAGCCAATGGGACTACAACAATGAGCAGTTCTTC.

Details on this clone: The germline gene is not matched at one end of the junction; a read error may be the cause. The rearrangement links TRBV5-4 to TRBJ2-1; 8 nucleotides line up with TRBD2. The CDR3 is 15 residues long. Germline V gives CDR1 SGHNT, CDR2 YYREEE (reference sequence). The CDR3 sequence is CASSQPGTSYNGQFF. In nucleotides, the CDR3 is TGTGCCAGCAGCCAGCCCGGGACTAGTTACAATGGGCAGTTCTTC.

This clone was picked up a small number of times. The V gene is TRBV7-9, the J gene TRBJ2-7; tentatively, D is TRBD1 (6 bases). V was clipped by 5 bases and J by 4 bases, with 21 bases between them. The CDR3 has 16 residues. Germline CDR1 is SEHNR and CDR2 is FQNEAQ (reference sequence). CDR3 bases: TGTGCCAGCAGCGGTACGACTGGGACAAAACATTACGAGCAGTACTTC. As protein: CASSGTTGTKHYEQYF.

V is TRBV6-1 and J is TRBJ2-1; D gene unclear. Germline assignment: CDR1 MNHNS and CDR2 SASEGT. Trimming pared 3 bases from V and 7 bases from J, leaving 10 bases between. There are 13 residues in the CDR3. In nucleotides, the CDR3 is TGTGCCAGCAGTGAGGACGTATTAAATGAGCAGTTCTTC. It yields the protein CASSEDVLNEQFF.

This clone was detected only a few times. The rearrangement uses TRBV9 and TRBJ1-6; tentative D call: TRBD1 (6 bases). V lost 3 bases, J lost 7 bases, and 14 bases lay in between. The CDR3 totals 15 residues. In germline, CDR1 is SGDLS, CDR2 YYNGEE. The CDR3 sequence: CASSDGGGANSPLHF. The CDR3, as DNA: TGTGCCAGCAGCGACGGGGGGGGCGCCAATTCACCCCTCCACTTT.

The V call is TRBV7-9, the J call TRBJ2-7; D is unclear. V was pared by 0 bases and J by 6 bases, with 18 bases between. The CDR3 loop spans 16 amino acids. Looked up from germline, CDR1 is SEHNR and CDR2 is FQNEAQ (reference sequence). As DNA, the CDR3 is TGTGCCAGCAGCTTAGCAGGGAATCCTACTCCCCTCGAGCAGTACTTC. Translation: CASSLAGNPTPLEQYF.

This clone was recorded a few times. This chain joins TRBV19 and TRBJ2-7; 9 bases align to TRBD1. CDR1 is LNHDA, CDR2 SQIVND, per germline (reference sequence). This CDR3 contains 14 residues. Germline trimming cut 1 base from V and 4 bases from J; bases unmatched to any gene: 2. In nucleotides, the CDR3 is TGTGCCAGTAGTATAGGACAGGGGGATTACGAGCAGTACTTC. Its translation: CASSIGQGDYEQYF. The full variable domain, completed using reference TRBV19 and TRBJ2-7, is DGGITQSPKYLFRKEGQNVTLSCEQNLNHDAMYWYRQDPGQGLRLIYYSQIVNDFQKGDIAEGYSVSREKKESFPLTVTSAQKNPTAFYLCASSIGQGDYEQYFGPGTRLTVT.

The V and J genes are TRBV19 and TRBJ1-4; D is ambiguous. The V gene's germline CDR1 is LNHDA and CDR2 SQIVND (reference sequence). V lost 3 bases and J lost 8, with 7 bases in between. The CDR3 runs 12 residues. CDR3 protein: CASSIISEKLFF. CDR3 bases: TGTGCCAGTAGTATTATCTCCGAAAAACTGTTTTTT. Full variable domain (missing parts from reference TRBV19 and TRBJ1-4): DGGITQSPKYLFRKEGQNVTLSCEQNLNHDAMYWYRQDPGQGLRLIYYSQIVNDFQKGDIAEGYSVSREKKESFPLTVTSAQKNPTAFYLCASSIISEKLFFGSGTQLSVL.

V gene TRBV9 combines with J gene TRBJ2-2; 11 bases agree with TRBD1. After removal of 5 bases from V and 7 bases from J, the junction contained 13 bases not matched to a gene. Germline V lookup: CDR1 SGDLS, CDR2 YYNGEE. The CDR3 totals 17 residues. CDR3 amino acids: CASSLGQGARYGGELFF. CDR3 nucleotide sequence: TGTGCCAGCAGTTTAGGACAGGGGGCACGTTACGGCGGGGAGCTGTTTTTT.

This chain connects TRBV4-2 to TRBJ2-1; D not certain. The germline gives CDR1 LGHNA, CDR2 YNFKEQ. Deletions cut 0 bases from V and 0 bases from J, with 9 bases between. This CDR3 is built from 16 residues. CDR3 sequence reads: CASSQDSPSSYNEQFF. The DNA of the CDR3 is TGTGCCAGCAGCCAAGATTCTCCGAGCTCCTACAATGAGCAGTTCTTC.

This clone was seen a single time. For the CDR3, the DNA is TGTGCCAGCAGTTACTGGGGACAGTCGGCGCCAGATACGCAGTATTTT. Translated: CASSYWGQSAPDTQYF. The chain recombines TRBV6-5 with TRBJ2-3, with 7 bases that match TRBD1. The CDR3 contains 16 residues. From germline, CDR1 is MNHEY and CDR2 SVGAGI. After removal of 1 base from V and 4 bases from J, the junction contained 8 bases not matched to a gene.

The chain links TRBV10-2 to TRBJ1-5; possible D gene TRBD1, 5 bases. The CDR3 is 14 residues long. Between the trimmed V and J ends, which lost 7 bases and 4 bases, there was a span of 14 bases. Per the germline V gene, CDR1 is WSHSY and CDR2 is SAAADI. The CDR3 sequence is CASNPGGGNQPQHF. The CDR3, as DNA: TGCGCCAGCAACCCCGGGGGGGGAAATCAGCCCCAGCATTTT.

The table lists this clone with a few counts. The chain employs TRBV9 and TRBJ1-2; no clear D. The CDR3 contains 14 residues. Germline V gives CDR1 SGDLS, CDR2 YYNGEE. Trimming stripped 0 bases from V and 2 bases from J, with 8 bases between. CDR3 DNA sequence: TGTGCCAGCAGCGTAGGGGCAGGCAACTATGGCTACACCTTC. This translates into CASSVGAGNYGYTF.

The chain couples TRBV7-2 to TRBJ2-3; D is ambiguous. The V gene's germline CDR1 is SGHTA and CDR2 FQGNSA. CDR3 length: 13 residues. Here the CDR3 reads CAVREPSTDTQYF. In DNA form, the CDR3 reads TGTGCTGTCAGAGAACCGAGCACAGATACGCAGTATTTT.

The rearrangement uses TRBV29-1 and TRBJ1-4; D call uncertain. With 3 bases removed from V and 1 base from J, the gap between germline ends came to 6 bases. There are 13 residues in the CDR3. The germline V gene encodes CDR1 SQVTM and CDR2 ANQGSEA. CDR3 DNA sequence: TGCAGCGTTGACGAGAGAACTAATGAAAAACTGTTTTTT. It codes for CSVDERTNEKLFF.

This sequence joins TRBV6-1 and TRBJ2-3; TRBD2 matches at 10 bases. Germline values: CDR1 MNHNS, CDR2 SASEGT. Trimming at V came to 3 bases and at J to 6 bases, leaving 9 bases not matched to a gene. CDR3 length: 16 amino acids. This CDR3 is CASSEGSGGLTDTQYF. Here the CDR3 DNA reads TGTGCCAGCAGTGAGGGTAGCGGGGGGCTAACGGATACGCAGTATTTT.

This clone has only one observation. This rearrangement joins TRBV6-1 to TRBJ2-5, with unresolved D. The CDR3 covers 13 residues. With 7 bases removed from V and 2 bases from J, the gap between germline ends came to 11 bases. Germline V gives CDR1 MNHNS, CDR2 SASEGT. CDR3 sequence: CASTGTAQETQYF. The CDR3 bases are TGTGCCAGCACTGGAACGGCTCAAGAGACCCAGTACTTC.

The J gene is TRBJ2-7, the V gene TRBV5-1, with 10 nucleotides matching TRBD1. This CDR3 region has 16 residues. Germline V gene data show CDR1 as SGHRS and CDR2 as YFSETQ. V was clipped by 1 base and J by 6 bases; unmatched bases: 10. The CDR3 sequence is CASSLPFPGQGLEQYF. CDR3 bases: TGCGCCAGCAGCTTGCCGTTCCCGGGACAGGGGCTCGAGCAGTACTTC.

V gene TRBV6-5 combines with J gene TRBJ1-1; TRBD1 is a possible D gene (6 bases). CDR1 and CDR2 from the germline V gene are MNHEY and SVGAGI. This CDR3 region has 16 residues. V was pared by 2 bases and J by 1 base, with 14 bases between. Here the CDR3 reads CASSYAEGGGNTEAFF. As DNA, the CDR3 is TGTGCCAGCAGTTACGCGGAGGGGGGAGGGAACACTGAAGCTTTCTTT.

The chain links TRBV11-2 to TRBJ1-4; TRBD1 aligns across 10 bases. The junction had 10 bases not matched to a gene; V was cut back by 2 bases and J by 4 bases. The CDR3 consists of 18 residues. Germline loops: CDR1 SGHAT, CDR2 FQNNGV. The CDR3 protein is CASSLLPGQGKLNEKLFF. In DNA, the CDR3 is TGTGCCAGCAGCTTACTCCCGGGACAGGGGAAGCTTAATGAAAAACTGTTTTTT.